The clone carrying this T cell receptor (beta chain) was seen many times. No antigen is known for it. The germline gives CDR1 DFQATT, CDR2 SNEGSKA (reference sequence). There are 14 residues in the CDR3. V was trimmed by 6 bases and J by 1 base, leaving 14 bases between them. Individuals selected for sequencing had exhibited CD8+CD57+ cell expansion on flow cytometry. These data originate in a study of CD8+CD57+ T cells in acquired aplastic anemia. Study findings and constraints: A set of approximately 29 CD8+ CDR3 sequences was shared between patients and controls, and these sequences appeared highly expressed in patients.

Genomic DNA provided the template from which TCR beta VDJ and CDR3 profiles were obtained. TCRdb used MiXCR to reprocess the reads, holding one entry per CDR3 protein. The data contain some 170,000 distinct CDR3 sequences, roughly 48% of them singletons. The origin of this receptor is a human donor with aplastic anemia. Material: sorted CD4+, CD8+, or CD8+CD57+ T cells (not recorded which) from PBMCs. The chain employs TRBV20-1 and TRBJ2-3, with no clear D. CDR3 region: CSAPDSSGTDTQYF. For the CDR3, the DNA is TGCAGTGCCCCTGACTCCTCGGGCACAGATACGCAGTATTTT.